One and the same sample provided the 20 T cell receptor beta chains below, sequenced in a study of cytomegalovirus exposure and HLA in healthy donors. Primers: 60 Vbeta forward and 13 Jbeta reverse. Clones were sequenced by immunoSEQ multiplex PCR, and TCRdb holds only the in-frame ones, with some missing. The sample records approximately 190,000 clones, about 85% being singletons. Sequenced input: PBMCs. These receptors all stem from a boy aged 2 to 10 in good health and CMV-seronegative.

The chain links TRBV5-1 to TRBJ2-7, with D possibly being TRBD1 (5 bases). CDR1 and CDR2 (germline): SGHRS, YFSETQ. The CDR3 has 14 residues. V was cut by 7 bases and J by 2 bases, with 16 bases left in between. CDR3 DNA sequence: TGCGCCAGCGGAGCACAGGTTGGGACCTACGAGCAGTACTTC. Translation gives CASGAQVGTYEQYF.

The chain employs TRBV7-9 and TRBJ2-3; D perhaps matches TRBD1 (7 bases). Deletions cut 6 bases from V and 9 bases from J, with 16 bases between. This CDR3 is 13 amino acids long. The germline gives CDR1 SEHNR, CDR2 FQNEAQ (reference sequence). This chain's CDR3 is CASRPGGSDTQYF. The CDR3 DNA reads TGTGCCAGCAGACCAGGGGGGTCTGACACGCAGTATTTT.

This rearrangement joins TRBV2 to TRBJ2-5, with TRBD1 matching over 11 bases. There are 14 residues in the CDR3. Per the germline V gene, CDR1 is SNHLY and CDR2 is FYNNEI. The trim removed 4 bases at V and 4 bases at J, leaving 2 bases unmatched. In nucleotides, the CDR3 is TGTGCCAGCAGTGGGGACAGGGGGGGAGAGACCCAGTACTTC. The encoded protein is CASSGDRGGETQYF.

V is TRBV30 and J is TRBJ2-2, with 11 bases aligning to TRBD2. CDR1 is GTSNPN, CDR2 SVGIG, per germline (reference sequence). V trimming: 0 bases; J trimming: 6 bases; junction bases outside the gene matches: 0. The CDR3 covers 14 residues. As DNA, the CDR3 is TGTGCCTGGAGTGTACTAGCGGGAGCCGGGGAGCTGTTTTTT. Its translation is CAWSVLAGAGELFF.

V usage is TRBV14 and J usage is TRBJ2-7; 7 bases match TRBD1. The CDR3 totals 15 residues. V dropped 5 bases and J dropped 0; count of bases not matched to a gene: 7. Per germline, CDR1 SGHDN and CDR2 FVKESK. The CDR3 loop is CASSDRTGFSYEQYF. In DNA form, the CDR3 reads TGTGCCAGCAGCGATCGGACAGGTTTCTCCTACGAGCAGTACTTC.

This chain connects TRBV5-1 to TRBJ2-1; D might be TRBD2 (5 bases). The CDR3 is 13 amino acids. Germline-derived CDR1 and CDR2 are SGHRS and YFSETQ. Trimming removed 4 bases at V and 6 bases at J, with 11 bases between. For the CDR3, the DNA is TGCGCCAGCAGCGGAGGCTACCTCAATGAGCAGTTCTTC. Its translation is CASSGGYLNEQFF.

The genes are TRBV25-1 and TRBJ2-4; 7 nucleotides line up with TRBD1. Germline V gene lookup returns CDR1 MGHDK and CDR2 SYGVNS. The CDR3 totals 17 residues. V shed 2 bases, J shed 0 bases, and the junction held 7 bases outside the gene matches. The CDR3 DNA reads TGTGCCAGCAGTGAAGCCCAGGGGGTTGTAGCCAAAAACATTCAGTACTTC. Translated: CASSEAQGVVAKNIQYF.

The J gene is TRBJ1-1, the V gene TRBV19; weak D call: TRBD1 (6 bases). V was clipped by 5 bases and J by 5 bases, with 15 bases between them. Germline V lookup: CDR1 LNHDA, CDR2 SQIVND (reference sequence). CDR3 length: 14 amino acids. The CDR3 loop reads CASSPLTQGTEAFF. CDR3 sequence (DNA): TGTGCCAGTAGTCCCCTAACGCAGGGGACTGAAGCTTTCTTT.

The genes are TRBV2 and TRBJ1-5; D is possibly TRBD1 (6 bases). Germline CDR1 SNHLY, CDR2 FYNNEI. This CDR3 comprises 15 residues. V gave up 6 bases and J gave up 6 bases, with 18 bases separating them. The CDR3 sequence is CASRHEQGSGQPQHF. The CDR3 DNA reads as TGTGCCAGCAGACACGAACAGGGATCGGGTCAGCCCCAGCATTTT. Drawing the rest from reference TRBV2 and TRBJ1-5, the complete variable domain is EPEVTQTPSHQVTQMGQEVILRCVPISNHLYFYWYRQILGQKVEFLVSFYNNEISEKSEIFDDQFSVERPDGSNFTLKIRSTKLEDSAMYFCASRHEQGSGQPQHFGDGTRLSIL.

The genes are TRBV6-5 and TRBJ2-5, with a tentative D call TRBD1 (6 bases). The J call is in doubt because the DNA end fits TRBJ2-7 better. Germline CDR1 and CDR2: MNHEY and SVGAGI. The CDR3 contains 14 residues. The CDR3, as DNA: TGTGCCAGCAGCCTCCGGGACACCTCCTACGAGCAGTACTTC. Its protein is CASSLRDTSYEQYF.

The chain is built from TRBV28 and TRBJ2-1; TRBD1 aligns across 8 bases. Germline V lookup: CDR1 MDHEN, CDR2 SYDVKM. Unmatched junction bases numbered 2, after V lost 6 bases and J lost 7 bases. CDR3 length: 12 amino acids. The CDR3 loop is CASSHRGNEQFF. CDR3 in DNA: TGTGCCAGCAGCCACAGGGGGAATGAGCAGTTCTTC.

This chain joins TRBV27 and TRBJ2-7, with 8 bases identical to TRBD1. The CDR3 loop spans 13 amino acids. Germline V gives CDR1 MNHEY, CDR2 SMNVEV (reference sequence). V shed 5 bases, J shed 3 bases, and the junction held 3 bases outside the gene matches. The DNA for the CDR3 is TGTGCCAGCAGTCCCGGACAGGGCTACGAGCAGTACTTC. It translates to CASSPGQGYEQYF.

The CDR3: CASSLQSGQGYGYTF. CDR3 sequence (DNA): TGTGCCAGCAGCCTCCAATCCGGGCAGGGCTATGGCTACACCTTC. V usage is TRBV11-2 and J usage is TRBJ1-2; D is possibly TRBD1 (5 bases). From germline, CDR1 is SGHAT and CDR2 FQNNGV. V was shortened by 5 bases and J by 4 bases, with 17 bases between the two germline ends. This CDR3 has 15 amino acids.

The rearrangement joins TRBV9 to TRBJ2-7; D uncertain. CDR3 size: 14 residues. Trimming took 0 bases from V and 0 from J, leaving 7 bases between them. The V gene's germline CDR1 is SGDLS and CDR2 YYNGEE. Here the CDR3 reads CASSVESGSYEQYF. For the CDR3, the DNA is TGTGCCAGCAGCGTAGAGTCCGGCTCCTACGAGCAGTACTTC.

The V call is TRBV10-1, the J call TRBJ2-7; the match to TRBD1 covers 10 bases. The V segment lost 3 bases and the J segment 7 bases; nucleotides outside the gene matches: 9. Germline V gene sequence: CDR1 WNHNN, CDR2 SYGVQD (reference sequence). The CDR3 totals 15 residues. The CDR3 bases are TGCGCCAGCAGTGAATCGGGACAGGGGCTTCGAGAGCAGTACTTC. Protein product: CASSESGQGLREQYF.

This chain connects TRBV7-9 to TRBJ2-2, with 7 nucleotides matching TRBD1. Germline CDR1 SEHNR, CDR2 FQNEAQ (reference sequence). V shed 4 bases, J shed 8 bases, and the junction held 10 bases outside the gene matches. The CDR3 is 15 residues long. The CDR3 DNA reads as TGTGCCAGCAGCTACCGGGACAGAGTTTTTGGGGAGCTGTTTTTT. Translating it yields CASSYRDRVFGELFF.

The chain is built from TRBV2 and TRBJ1-4; 8 nucleotides agree with TRBD1. V shed 6 bases, J shed 7 bases, and the junction held 7 bases outside the gene matches. CDR3 length: 14 residues. Germline loops: CDR1 SNHLY, CDR2 FYNNEI. As DNA, the CDR3 is TGTGCCAGCAGGGGGACAGGCGGCGTTGAAAAACTGTTTTTT. This codes for CASRGTGGVEKLFF.

The chain recombines TRBV6-5 with TRBJ1-6; tentative D call: TRBD1 (5 bases). Germline V gene lookup returns CDR1 MNHEY and CDR2 SVGAGI. V shed 5 bases and J shed 9 bases, with 11 bases lying between them. This CDR3 is built from 13 residues. The DNA for the CDR3 is TGTGCCAGCAGTGGCCGGACACCTTCACCCCTCCACTTT. It is translated as CASSGRTPSPLHF.

This chain uses TRBV7-9 with TRBJ2-5; D perhaps matches TRBD1 (5 bases). Trimming took 5 bases from V and 2 from J, leaving 9 bases between them. Germline V gene lookup returns CDR1 SEHNR and CDR2 FQNEAQ (reference sequence). The CDR3 totals 13 residues. The CDR3 DNA sequence: TGTGCCAGCAGCCGGACAAGACAAGAGACCCAGTACTTC. Protein product: CASSRTRQETQYF.

The chain uses TRBV6-1 and TRBJ2-7; D uncertain. V lost 9 bases and J lost 1, with 10 bases in between. The CDR3 contains 12 residues. CDR1 MNHNS and CDR2 SASEGT come from the germline V gene. DNA for the CDR3: TGTGCCAGTTCCGCGGATTCCTACGAGCAGTACTTC. It specifies CASSADSYEQYF.